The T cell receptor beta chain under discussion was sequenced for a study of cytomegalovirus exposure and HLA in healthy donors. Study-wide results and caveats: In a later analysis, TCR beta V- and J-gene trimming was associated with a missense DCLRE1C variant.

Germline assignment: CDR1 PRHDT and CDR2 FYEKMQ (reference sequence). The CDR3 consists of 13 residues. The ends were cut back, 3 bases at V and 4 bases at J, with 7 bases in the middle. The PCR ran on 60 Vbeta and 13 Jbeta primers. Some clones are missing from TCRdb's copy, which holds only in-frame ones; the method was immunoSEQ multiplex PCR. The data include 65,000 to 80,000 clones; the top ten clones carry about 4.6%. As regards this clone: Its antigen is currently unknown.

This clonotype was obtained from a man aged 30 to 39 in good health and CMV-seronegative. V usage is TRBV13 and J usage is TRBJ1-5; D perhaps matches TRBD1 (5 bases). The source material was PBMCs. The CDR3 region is CASSFGGNQPQHF. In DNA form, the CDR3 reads TGTGCCAGCAGCTTCGGGGGAAATCAGCCCCAGCATTTT.